This T cell receptor beta chain comes out of a study of blood T cell repertoires in COVID-19. At the level of the study: Samples of COVID-19 (acute and convalescent) were obtained from the United States, Italy and Spain.

Losses at the gene ends were 2 bases for V and 3 bases for J; bases not matched to a gene: 3. Germline CDR1 and CDR2: SGHDT and YYEEEE. There are 16 residues in the CDR3. Profiled with immunoSEQ multiplex PCR; TCRdb holds only in-frame clones, not every one. The sample shows 250,000 to 350,000 clones, around 88% of them seen only once. Recruited during active infection, patients (from Seattle) were subsequently followed longitudinally. The chain carries TRBV5-6 and TRBJ2-1; TRBD2 agrees at 12 bases. The sequenced material came from peripheral blood. The sequence was collected from a woman between 65 and 79 years old with COVID-19, enrolled during active disease. For the CDR3, the DNA is TGTGCCAGCAGCTTCCGACTAGCGGGGGTCTACAATGAGCAGTTCTTC. Protein: CASSFRLAGVYNEQFF.